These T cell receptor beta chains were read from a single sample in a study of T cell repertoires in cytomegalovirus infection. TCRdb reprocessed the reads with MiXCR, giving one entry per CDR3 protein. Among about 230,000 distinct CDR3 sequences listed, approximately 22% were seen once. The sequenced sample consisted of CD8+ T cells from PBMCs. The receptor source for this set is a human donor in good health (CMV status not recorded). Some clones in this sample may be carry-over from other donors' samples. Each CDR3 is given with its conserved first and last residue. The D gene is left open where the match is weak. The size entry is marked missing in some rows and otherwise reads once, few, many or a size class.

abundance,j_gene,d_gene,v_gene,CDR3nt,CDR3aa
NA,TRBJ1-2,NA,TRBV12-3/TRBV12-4,TGTGCCTCCGCGGGGGCAGACAACTATGGCTACACCTTC,CASAGADNYGYTF
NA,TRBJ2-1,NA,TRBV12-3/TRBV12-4,TGTGCCAGCAGTTTAGCGGTCCAGGGGCCCTACAATGAGCAGTTCTTC,CASSLAVQGPYNEQFF
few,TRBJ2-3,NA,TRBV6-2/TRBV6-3,TGTGCCAGCAGTTACTCGATCCTTGAGGGTTCTACAGATACGCAGTATTTT,CASSYSILEGSTDTQYF
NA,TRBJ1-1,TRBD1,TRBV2,TGTGCCAGCAGTGGTGGACAGGGTTGGAACACTGAAGCTTTCTTT,CASSGGQGWNTEAFF
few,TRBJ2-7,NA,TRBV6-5,TGTGCCAGCAGCCTTGGGGGAATAGACGAGCAGTACTTC,CASSLGGIDEQYF
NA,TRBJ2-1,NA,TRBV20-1,TGCAGTGCCATCTGGGAGGCTTACAATGAGCAGTTCTTC,CSAIWEAYNEQFF
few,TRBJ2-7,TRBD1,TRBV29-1,TGCAGCGTTGGAGGAACAGGGGTCTCCTACGAGCAGTACTTC,CSVGGTGVSYEQYF
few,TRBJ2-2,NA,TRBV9,TGTGCCAGCAGCGTAGGGCAACAGGTTAGATACACCGGGGAGCTGTTTTTT,CASSVGQQVRYTGELFF
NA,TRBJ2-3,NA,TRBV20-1,TGCAGTGCTAGAAGCGGGGATACGCAGTATTTT,CSARSGDTQYF
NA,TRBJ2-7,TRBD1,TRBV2,TGTGCCAGCAGTCGGACAGGTCAGAGCTCCTACGAGCAGTACTTC,CASSRTGQSSYEQYF
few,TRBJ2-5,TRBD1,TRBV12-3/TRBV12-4,TGTGCCAGCAGTTCAATCCGGGACAGGGTCGAGACCCAGTACTTC,CASSSIRDRVETQYF
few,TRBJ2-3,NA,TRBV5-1,TGCGCCAGCAGCTTGGCCGAGGGGGGTTACACAGATACGCAGTATTTT,CASSLAEGGYTDTQYF
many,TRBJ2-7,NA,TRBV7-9,TGTGCCAGCAGGGAGCCCCGACGAGGGGGATCTTCCTACGAGCAGTACTTC,CASREPRRGGSSYEQYF
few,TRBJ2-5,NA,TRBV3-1,TGTGCCAGCAGCCAACTTGGGGAAGAGACCCAGTACTTC,CASSQLGEETQYF
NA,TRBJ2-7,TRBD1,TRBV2,TGTGCCATCCCGGGACAGCACTCCTACGAGCAGTACTTC,CAIPGQHSYEQYF
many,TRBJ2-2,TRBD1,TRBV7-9,TGTGCCAGCAGCTCCTCGGGACAGGGGTCCGGGGAGCTGTTTTTT,CASSSSGQGSGELFF
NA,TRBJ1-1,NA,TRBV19,TGTGCCAGTAGTATGACGAGGACGGAAGCTTTCTTT,CASSMTRTEAFF
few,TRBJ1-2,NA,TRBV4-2,TGTGCCAGCAGCCAAGATCGGGTCAGATCGAATGGCTACACCTTC,CASSQDRVRSNGYTF